This is a list of T cell receptor beta chains from one sample in a study of shared clonotypes between healthy human individuals. Here immunoSEQ multiplex PCR was the method, and the copy in TCRdb shows in-frame clones only, minus some. The sample shows millions of clones, 93% of them seen only once. Specimen: naive CD4+ T cells from PBMCs. These receptors originate from a man younger than 30 in good health. Some clones in this sample may be carry-over from other donors' samples. Both conserved end residues are part of each CDR3. The order of the fields is J gene, clone size, V gene, D gene, CDR3 DNA, CDR3 protein. D genes are given only for firm matches. Clone size is shown for a subset of rows, as once, few, many or a class of expanded clone.

>TRBJ1-3|-|TRBV28|-
TGTGCCAGCAGTTCCCCCTTTTCTGGAAACACCATATATTTT
CASSSPFSGNTIYF
>TRBJ2-5|-|TRBV11-2|TRBD2
TGTGCCAGCTCGCGGGGGAGGGAGACCCAGTACTTC
CASSRGRETQYF
>TRBJ2-5|-|TRBV18|TRBD2
TGTGCCAGCTCACCTGGACTAGCGGGAAGTATAGAGACCCAGTACTTC
CASSPGLAGSIETQYF
>TRBJ1-5|-|TRBV5-1|-
TGCGCCAGCAGCCCAGGAGATTCACAGCCCCAGCATTTT
CASSPGDSQPQHF
>TRBJ2-3|-|TRBV19|-
TGTGCCAGTAGTATCGCGTACAGGGCGGGAGATACGCAGTATTTT
CASSIAYRAGDTQYF
>TRBJ2-5|-|TRBV30|-
TGTGCCGGGAGTGGGCTAGCTGGGGCCCAGTACTTC
CAGSGLAGAQYF
>TRBJ2-7|-|TRBV27|-
TGTGCCAGCAGTTTAACGTCGTTAGGGGAGCAGTACTTC
CASSLTSLGEQYF
>TRBJ1-1|-|TRBV6-1|-
TGTGCCAGCAGTGTAGCAGACCAGGACACTGAAGCTTTCTTT
CASSVADQDTEAFF
>TRBJ2-1|-|TRBV28|-
TGTGCCAGCAGAAGAAACAATGAGCAGTTCTTC
CASRRNNEQFF
>TRBJ1-4|-|TRBV2|-
TGTGCCACCCGACCACAGGGTTTTGAAAAACTGTTTTTT
CATRPQGFEKLFF
>TRBJ2-7|-|TRBV27|TRBD2
TGTGCCAGCAAGGGACTAGTTCCCCTCGAGCAGTACTTC
CASKGLVPLEQYF
>TRBJ2-3|-|TRBV7-6|-
TGTGCCAGCAGCCCTCTGGGAGGCACAGATACGCAGTATTTT
CASSPLGGTDTQYF
>TRBJ2-2|-|TRBV29-1|-
TGCAGCGCGCTAGCCTCCATGAACACCGGGGAGCTGTTTTTT
CSALASMNTGELFF
>TRBJ2-1|-|TRBV11-2|TRBD1
TGTGCCAGCAGCCCGACCGGGACAGGGGGCCCAACTGAGCAGTTCTTC
CASSPTGTGGPTEQFF
>TRBJ2-1|-|TRBV6-1|-
TGTGCCAGCAGTGTGATGGGGAATGAGCAGTTCTTC
CASSVMGNEQFF
>TRBJ1-5|-|TRBV20-1|-
TGCAGCGTGAGTGGGAATCAGCCCCAGCATTTT
CSVSGNQPQHF
>TRBJ2-3|-|TRBV15|TRBD2
TGTGCCACCAGCAGAAAAATTAGCGGGAAAGATACGCAGTATTTT
CATSRKISGKDTQYF
>TRBJ1-3|once|TRBV5-6|TRBD1
TGTGCCAGCAGCCCGGACAGGGGAACTGGAAACACCATATATTTT
CASSPDRGTGNTIYF
>TRBJ2-1|-|TRBV28|TRBD2
TGTGCCAGCACCGTAGCGGGGGGTCACAATGAGCAGTTCTTC
CASTVAGGHNEQFF
>TRBJ2-3|once|TRBV11-2|-
TGTGCCAGCAGGCGACTTTTGGGGGGCCCAGATACGCAGTATTTT
CASRRLLGGPDTQYF
>TRBJ2-7|-|TRBV7-2|-
TGTGCCAGCAGCTTCCGCGCCGTCAGGTACGAGCAGTACTTC
CASSFRAVRYEQYF
>TRBJ2-7|-|TRBV4-1|TRBD1
TGCGCCAGCAGCCAAACACAGGGGGCGGGTGAGCAGTACTTC
CASSQTQGAGEQYF
>TRBJ2-2|-|TRBV2|-
TGTGCCAGCGTCGGGGAGTGGAGCGCCGGGGAGCTGTTTTTT
CASVGEWSAGELFF
>TRBJ2-1|-|TRBV27|-
TGTGCCAGCAGTTTATCTGGGACCACCTCCTACAATGAGCAGTTCTTC
CASSLSGTTSYNEQFF
>TRBJ1-2|few|TRBV30|-
TGTGCCTGGAGTTTTAGAGACTATGGCTACACCTTC
CAWSFRDYGYTF
>TRBJ1-5|-|TRBV11-2|-
TGTGCCAGCAGCTCCAGCCCTTTGGGGCAGCCCCAGCATTTT
CASSSSPLGQPQHF